The clone carrying this T cell receptor beta chain was counted once. Its antigen is unidentified. This entry comes from a study of blood T cells in healthy people across ages. Researchers collected about 9.6 milliliters of peripheral blood from every single donor. Per sample, a minimum of 6.5 million PBMCs were isolated. Study results and caveats: TCR beta diversity per million T cells fell roughly linearly with age.

V was cut by 6 bases and J by 11 bases, with 19 bases left in between. The CDR3 covers 13 residues. Germline V gene sequence: CDR1 LNHNV, CDR2 YYDKDF (reference sequence). Next came a second PCR, run for about 7 to 12 cycles, which used a sample-barcoded 5' primer along with a J-beta primer mix. MiXCR, run by TCRdb on the 5' RACE reads, gives a single entry per CDR3 protein. The sample lists 700,000 or so distinct CDR3 sequences, approximately 22% occurring once. The origin of this receptor is a man in his 70s in good health. Sample: blood. V gene TRBV15 combines with J gene TRBJ2-5; D gene unclear. CDR3 residues: CATSGRTYNEQYF. The DNA of the CDR3 is TGTGCCACCAGTGGCAGGACCTACAATGAGCAGTACTTC.